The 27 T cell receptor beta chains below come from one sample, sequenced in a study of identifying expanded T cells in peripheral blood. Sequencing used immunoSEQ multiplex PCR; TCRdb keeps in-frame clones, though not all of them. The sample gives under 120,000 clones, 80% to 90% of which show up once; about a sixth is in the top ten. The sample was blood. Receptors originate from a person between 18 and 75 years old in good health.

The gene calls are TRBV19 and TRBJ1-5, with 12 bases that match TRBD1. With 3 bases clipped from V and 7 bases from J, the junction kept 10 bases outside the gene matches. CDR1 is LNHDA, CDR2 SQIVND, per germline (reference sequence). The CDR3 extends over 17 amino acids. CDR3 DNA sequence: TGTGCCAGTAGTATCGGGAGGTGGGACAGGGGGCGGCAGCCCCAGCATTTT. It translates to CASSIGRWDRGRQPQHF.

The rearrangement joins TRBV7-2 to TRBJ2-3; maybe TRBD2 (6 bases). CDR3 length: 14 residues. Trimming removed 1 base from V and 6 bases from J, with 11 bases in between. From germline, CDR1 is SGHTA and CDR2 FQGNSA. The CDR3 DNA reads TGTGCCAGCAGCTTAGATGGCAGCGGGGATACGCAGTATTTT. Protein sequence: CASSLDGSGDTQYF.

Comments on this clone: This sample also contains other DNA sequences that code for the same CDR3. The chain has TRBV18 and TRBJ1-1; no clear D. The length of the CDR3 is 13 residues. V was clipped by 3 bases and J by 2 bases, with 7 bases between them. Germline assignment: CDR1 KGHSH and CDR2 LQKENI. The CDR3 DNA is TGTGCCAGCTCACCCGCAGCAAACACTGAAGCTTTCTTT. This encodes CASSPAANTEAFF. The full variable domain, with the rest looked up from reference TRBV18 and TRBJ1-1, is NAGVMQNPRHLVRRRGQEARLRCSPMKGHSHVYWYRQLPEEGLKFMVYLQKENIIDESGMPKERFSAEFPKEGPSILRIQQVVRGDSAAYFCASSPAANTEAFFGQGTRLTVV.

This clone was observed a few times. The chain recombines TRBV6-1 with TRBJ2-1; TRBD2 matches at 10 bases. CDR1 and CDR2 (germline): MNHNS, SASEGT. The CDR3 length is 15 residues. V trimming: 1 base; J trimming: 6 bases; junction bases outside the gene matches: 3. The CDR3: CASSEGSGGVNEQFF. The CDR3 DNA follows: TGTGCCAGCAGTGAAGGAAGCGGGGGGGTCAATGAGCAGTTCTTC.

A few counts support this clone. The CDR3 protein is CASSPGDSFNEQFF. In nucleotides, the CDR3 is TGTGCCAGCTCACCCGGGGACAGCTTCAATGAGCAGTTCTTC. This chain uses TRBV18 with TRBJ2-1, with 7 bases matching TRBD1. Germline CDR1 and CDR2: KGHSH and LQKENI. Unmatched junction bases numbered 5, after V lost 3 bases and J lost 6 bases. This CDR3 contains 14 residues.

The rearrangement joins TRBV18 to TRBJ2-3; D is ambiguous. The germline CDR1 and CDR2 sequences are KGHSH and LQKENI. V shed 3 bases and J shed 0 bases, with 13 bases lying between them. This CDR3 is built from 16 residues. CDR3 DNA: TGTGCCAGCTCACCCCGACTGGAGACTAGCACAGATACGCAGTATTTT. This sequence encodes CASSPRLETSTDTQYF.

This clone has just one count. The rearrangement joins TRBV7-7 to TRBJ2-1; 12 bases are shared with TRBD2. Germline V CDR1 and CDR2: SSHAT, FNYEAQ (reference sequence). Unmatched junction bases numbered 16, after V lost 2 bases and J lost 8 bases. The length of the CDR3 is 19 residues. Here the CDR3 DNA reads TGTGCCAGCAGCTTACGACCCGGGACTAGCGGGTCTTCAGATGATGAGCAGTTCTTC. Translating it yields CASSLRPGTSGSSDDEQFF. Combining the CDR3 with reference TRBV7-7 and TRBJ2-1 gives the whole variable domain GAGVSQSPRYKVTKRGQDVTLRCDPISSHATLYWYQQALGQGPEFLTYFNYEAQPDKSGLPSDRFSAERPEGSISTLTIQRTEQRDSAMYRCASSLRPGTSGSSDDEQFFGPGTRLTVL.

The CDR3 here is CASSPQVGRLTEAFF. The CDR3, as DNA: TGCGCCAGCAGCCCACAAGTAGGCAGACTCACTGAAGCTTTCTTT. V usage is TRBV4-1 and J usage is TRBJ1-1; D gene ambiguous. V lost 4 bases and J 4 bases, leaving 16 bases between the germline ends. The CDR3 totals 15 residues. Germline values: CDR1 MGHRA, CDR2 YSYEKL.

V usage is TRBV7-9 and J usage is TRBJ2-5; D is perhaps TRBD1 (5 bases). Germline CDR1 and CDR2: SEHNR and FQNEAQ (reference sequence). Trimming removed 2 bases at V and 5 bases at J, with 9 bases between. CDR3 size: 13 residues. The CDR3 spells CASSLQPGETQYF. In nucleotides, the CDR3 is TGTGCCAGCAGCTTACAACCAGGGGAGACCCAGTACTTC.

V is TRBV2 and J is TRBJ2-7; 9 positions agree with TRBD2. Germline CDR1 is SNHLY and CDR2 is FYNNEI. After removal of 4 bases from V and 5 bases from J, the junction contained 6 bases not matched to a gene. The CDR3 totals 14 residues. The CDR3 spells CASSVEAGGHEQYF. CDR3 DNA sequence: TGTGCCAGCAGTGTAGAAGCGGGGGGCCACGAGCAGTACTTC.

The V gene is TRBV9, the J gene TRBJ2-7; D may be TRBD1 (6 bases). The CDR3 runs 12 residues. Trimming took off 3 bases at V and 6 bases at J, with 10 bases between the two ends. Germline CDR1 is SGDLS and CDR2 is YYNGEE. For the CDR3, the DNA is TGTGCCAGCAGCGCACAGGGCACCGAGCAGTACTTC. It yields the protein CASSAQGTEQYF.

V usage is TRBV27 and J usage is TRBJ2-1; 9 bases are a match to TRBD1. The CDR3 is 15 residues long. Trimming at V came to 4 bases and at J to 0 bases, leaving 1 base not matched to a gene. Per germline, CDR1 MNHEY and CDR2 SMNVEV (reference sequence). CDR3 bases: TGTGCCAGCAGTTCGACAGGGGGCTCCTACAATGAGCAGTTCTTC. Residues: CASSSTGGSYNEQFF.

CDR3 sequence (DNA): TGTGCCAGCAGGGATCCCTACGAGCAGTACTTC. Translating gives CASRDPYEQYF. The chain combines TRBV28 with TRBJ2-7; no definite D call. The CDR3 extends over 11 amino acids. Trimming shortened V by 6 bases and J by 2 bases, and 5 bases separated the two germline ends. Germline V gene data show CDR1 as MDHEN and CDR2 as SYDVKM.

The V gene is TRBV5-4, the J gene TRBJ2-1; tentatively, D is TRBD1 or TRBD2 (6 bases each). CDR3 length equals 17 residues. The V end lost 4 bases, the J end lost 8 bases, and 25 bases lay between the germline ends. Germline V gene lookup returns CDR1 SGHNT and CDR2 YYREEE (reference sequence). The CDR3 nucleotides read TGTGCCAGCAGCCACGGGGGCGGGGAAAGGGGGGCGCATGAGCAGTTCTTC. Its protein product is CASSHGGGERGAHEQFF. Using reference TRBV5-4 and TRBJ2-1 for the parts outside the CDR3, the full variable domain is ETGVTQSPTHLIKTRGQQVTLRCSSQSGHNTVSWYQQALGQGPQFIFQYYREEENGRGNFPPRFSGLQFPNYSSELNVNALELDDSALYLCASSHGGGERGAHEQFFGPGTRLTVL.

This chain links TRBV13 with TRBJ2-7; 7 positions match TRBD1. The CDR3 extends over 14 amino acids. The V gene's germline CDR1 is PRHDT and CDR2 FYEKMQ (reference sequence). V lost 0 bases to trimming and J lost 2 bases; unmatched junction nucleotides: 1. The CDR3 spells CASSLGQGAYEQYF. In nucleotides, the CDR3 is TGTGCCAGCAGCTTAGGGCAGGGGGCCTACGAGCAGTACTTC.

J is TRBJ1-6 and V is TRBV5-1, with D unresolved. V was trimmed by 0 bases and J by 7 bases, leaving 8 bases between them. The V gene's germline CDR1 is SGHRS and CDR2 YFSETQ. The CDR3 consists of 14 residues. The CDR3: CASSLDVGNSPLHF. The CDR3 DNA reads TGCGCCAGCAGCTTGGACGTAGGGAATTCACCCCTCCACTTT.

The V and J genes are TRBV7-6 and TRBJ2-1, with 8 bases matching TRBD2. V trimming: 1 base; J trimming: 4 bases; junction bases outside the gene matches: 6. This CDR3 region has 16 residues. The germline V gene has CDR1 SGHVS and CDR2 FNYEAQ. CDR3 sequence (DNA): TGTGCCAGCAGCTTAGGGGGTAGCGGGGAGTACAATGAGCAGTTCTTC. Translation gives CASSLGGSGEYNEQFF.

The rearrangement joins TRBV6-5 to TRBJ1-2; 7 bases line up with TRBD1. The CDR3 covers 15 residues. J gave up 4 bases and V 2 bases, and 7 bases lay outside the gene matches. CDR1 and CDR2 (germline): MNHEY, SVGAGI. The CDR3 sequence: CASSYNRGEGYGYTF. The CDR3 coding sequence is TGTGCCAGCAGTTACAACAGGGGTGAAGGCTATGGCTACACCTTC.

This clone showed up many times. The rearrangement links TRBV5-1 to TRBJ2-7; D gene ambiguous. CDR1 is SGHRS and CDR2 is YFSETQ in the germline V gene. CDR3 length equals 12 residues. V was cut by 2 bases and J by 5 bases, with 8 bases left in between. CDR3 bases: TGCGCCAGCAGCTTTAACCCCCACGAGCAGTACTTC. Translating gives CASSFNPHEQYF.

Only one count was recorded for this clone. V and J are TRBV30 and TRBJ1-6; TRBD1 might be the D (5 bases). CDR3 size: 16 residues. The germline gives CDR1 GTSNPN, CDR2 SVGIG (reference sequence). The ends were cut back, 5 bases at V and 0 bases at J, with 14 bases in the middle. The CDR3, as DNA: TGTGCCTGGTGGGGCACAGGCAGCTCCTATAATTCACCCCTCCACTTT. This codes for CAWWGTGSSYNSPLHF.

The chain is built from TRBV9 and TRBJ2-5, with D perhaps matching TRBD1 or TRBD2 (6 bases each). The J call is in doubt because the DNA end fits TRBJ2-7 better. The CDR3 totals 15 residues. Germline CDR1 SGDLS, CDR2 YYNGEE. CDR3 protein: CASSVGPEGVYEQYF. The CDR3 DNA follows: TGTGCCAGCAGCGTAGGACCGGAGGGGGTCTACGAGCAGTACTTC.

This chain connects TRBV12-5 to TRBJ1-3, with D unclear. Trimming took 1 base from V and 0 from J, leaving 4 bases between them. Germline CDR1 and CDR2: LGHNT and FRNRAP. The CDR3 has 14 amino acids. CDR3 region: CASGLGVSGNTIYF. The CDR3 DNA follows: TGTGCTAGTGGTTTGGGGGTCTCTGGAAACACCATATATTTT. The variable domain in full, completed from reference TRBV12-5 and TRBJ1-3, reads DARVTQTPRHKVTEMGQEVTMRCQPILGHNTVFWYRQTMMQGLELLAYFRNRAPLDDSGMPKDRFSAEMPDATLATLKIQPSEPRDSAVYFCASGLGVSGNTIYFGEGSWLTVV.

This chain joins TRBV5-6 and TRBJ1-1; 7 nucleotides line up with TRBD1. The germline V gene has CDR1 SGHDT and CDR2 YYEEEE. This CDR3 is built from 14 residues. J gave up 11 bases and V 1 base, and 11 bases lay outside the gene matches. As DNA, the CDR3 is TGTGCCAGCAGCTTGAGGACAGGTGTAGAGTGGGCTTTCTTT. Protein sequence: CASSLRTGVEWAFF.

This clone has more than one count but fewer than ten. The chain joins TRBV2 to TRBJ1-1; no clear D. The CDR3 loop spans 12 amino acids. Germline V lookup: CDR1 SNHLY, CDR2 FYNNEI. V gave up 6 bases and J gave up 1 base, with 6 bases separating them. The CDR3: CASSPRNTEAFF. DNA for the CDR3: TGTGCCAGCAGCCCTCGGAACACTGAAGCTTTCTTT.

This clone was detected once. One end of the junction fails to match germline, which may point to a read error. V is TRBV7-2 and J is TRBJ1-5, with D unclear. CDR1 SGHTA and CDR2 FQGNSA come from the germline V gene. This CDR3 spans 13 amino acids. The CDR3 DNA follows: TGCGCCAGCAGCCAAGAGATTGGCCAGCCCCAGCATTTT. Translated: CASSQEIGQPQHF.

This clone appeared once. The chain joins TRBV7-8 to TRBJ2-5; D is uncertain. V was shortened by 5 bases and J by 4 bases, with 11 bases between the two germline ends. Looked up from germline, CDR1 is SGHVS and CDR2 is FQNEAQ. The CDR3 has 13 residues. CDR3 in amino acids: CASSPGRSETQYF. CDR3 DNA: TGTGCCAGCAGCCCAGGCAGGTCAGAGACCCAGTACTTC. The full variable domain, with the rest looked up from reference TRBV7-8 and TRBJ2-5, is GAGVSQSPRYKVAKRGQDVALRCDPISGHVSLFWYQQALGQGPEFLTYFQNEAQLDKSGLPSDRFFAERPEGSVSTLKIQRTQQEDSAVYLCASSPGRSETQYFGPGTRLLVL.

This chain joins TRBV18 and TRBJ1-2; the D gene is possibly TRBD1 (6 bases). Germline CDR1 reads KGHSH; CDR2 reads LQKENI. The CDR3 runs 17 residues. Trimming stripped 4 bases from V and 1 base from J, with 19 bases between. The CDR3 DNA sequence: TGTGCCAGCTCACAGGGTAGGGGACATACTCGTAACTATGGCTACACCTTC. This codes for CASSQGRGHTRNYGYTF.